The 21 T cell receptor beta chains below all came from one sample that was sequenced in a study of Graves' ophthalmopathy and Graves' hyperthyroidism. The study amplified TCR beta CDR3 regions using RNA transcripts. HTBI-primed first-round RT-PCR preceded second-round multiplex PCR. TCRdb reprocessed the multiplex PCR reads with MiXCR, giving one entry per CDR3 protein. The data contain roughly 1.1 million distinct CDR3 sequences, 36% of them singletons. Sequenced input: peripheral blood or thyroid tissue (not recorded which). These receptor sequences come from an adult man with Graves' hyperthyroidism.

The sample holds a few counts of this clonotype. The chain carries TRBV12-3 or TRBV12-4 and TRBJ2-7, with D perhaps matching TRBD2 (5 bases). The CDR3 is 15 amino acids. Trimming removed 8 bases at V and 2 bases at J, with 19 bases between. The chain's CDR3 is CASSPRRASTYEQYF. CDR3 DNA sequence: TGTGCCAGCTCACCAAGGCGGGCTTCCACCTACGAGCAGTACTTC.

This clonotype was seen a few times. A clone one base away is much larger, so this may be a read error. The chain joins TRBV6-5 to TRBJ2-2; no clear D gene. The CDR3 has 12 residues. V lost 5 bases to trimming and J lost 4 bases, with 5 bases between them. CDR1 and CDR2 from the germline V gene are MNHEY and SVGAGI. CDR3 sequence reads: CASSRLTGELFF. The DNA of the CDR3 is TGTGCCAGCAGTCGACTCACCGGGGAGCTGTTTTTT.

This clonotype was seen more than once but under ten times. The chain combines TRBV7-9 with TRBJ1-2, with TRBD1 as a possible D gene (5 bases). CDR3 size: 15 residues. Germline assignment: CDR1 SEHNR and CDR2 FQNEAQ (reference sequence). The V end lost 4 bases, the J end lost 5 bases, and 17 bases lay between the germline ends. DNA of the CDR3: TGTGCCAGCAGCTCATGGACTGACAGATGGTATGGCTACACCTTC. Its protein is CASSSWTDRWYGYTF.

The genes are TRBV7-3 and TRBJ1-4; D is undetermined. Per germline, CDR1 SGHTA and CDR2 FQGTGA. Trimming shortened V by 2 bases and J by 5 bases, and 12 bases separated the two germline ends. This CDR3 has 15 amino acids. This CDR3 is CASSLAGSRNEKLFF. The DNA for the CDR3 is TGTGCCAGCAGCTTAGCGGGCAGTCGGAATGAAAAACTGTTTTTT.

This clonotype was detected many times. V usage is TRBV24-1 and J usage is TRBJ2-7, with D unclear. CDR1 is KGHDR and CDR2 is SFDVKD in the germline V gene. The germline V and J ends were trimmed by 2 bases and 2 bases, with 9 bases remaining between them. The CDR3 runs 14 residues. CDR3 in amino acids: CATSDSTPPYEQYF. CDR3 in DNA: TGTGCCACCAGTGATTCGACACCGCCCTACGAGCAGTACTTC.

This chain joins TRBV7-8 and TRBJ2-6; TRBD1 agrees at 7 bases. The V segment lost 5 bases and the J segment 3 bases; nucleotides outside the gene matches: 4. The length of the CDR3 is 15 residues. Germline lookup yields CDR1 SGHVS and CDR2 FQNEAQ. The CDR3 spells CASSTDRVGANVLTF. DNA for the CDR3: TGTGCCAGCAGCACTGACAGGGTTGGGGCCAACGTCCTGACTTTC.

CDR3 amino acids: CASSQQDSLQETQYF. In DNA, the CDR3 is TGCGCCAGCAGCCAACAGGACAGCCTACAAGAGACCCAGTACTTC. The V call is TRBV4-1, the J call TRBJ2-5; D is possibly TRBD1 (6 bases). Looked up from germline, CDR1 is MGHRA and CDR2 is YSYEKL. The CDR3 has 15 residues. V was clipped by 2 bases and J by 2 bases, with 12 bases between them.

This clonotype was detected many times. The chain links TRBV5-1 to TRBJ2-6, with D hard to call. CDR3 size: 16 residues. Germline CDR1 and CDR2: SGHRS and YFSETQ. The germline V and J ends were trimmed by 1 base and 0 bases, with 8 bases remaining between them. This CDR3 is CASSLIWDSGANVLTF. DNA for the CDR3: TGCGCCAGCAGCTTGATCTGGGACTCTGGGGCCAACGTCCTGACTTTC. Full variable domain (rest looked up from reference TRBV5-1 and TRBJ2-6): KAGVTQTPRYLIKTRGQQVTLSCSPISGHRSVSWYQQTPGQGLQFLFEYFSETQRNKGNFPGRFSGRQFSNSRSEMNVSTLELGDSALYLCASSLIWDSGANVLTFGAGSRLTVL.

Only a few counts were recorded for this clonotype. J is TRBJ1-5 and V is TRBV18; D gene unclear. The germline V gene has CDR1 KGHSH and CDR2 LQKENI. Deletions cut 5 bases from V and 6 bases from J, with 14 bases between. This CDR3 is 14 amino acids long. CDR3 sequence (DNA): TGTGCCAGCTCAACCGATGGCGCAGGTCAGCCCCAGCATTTT. This gives the protein CASSTDGAGQPQHF.

This clonotype showed up just a few times. This chain links TRBV19 with TRBJ2-2; 10 bases map to TRBD2. The CDR3 is 16 amino acids. V lost 7 bases and J lost 4; bases outside the gene matches: 9. CDR1 and CDR2 from the germline V gene are LNHDA and SQIVND (reference sequence). CDR3 protein: CASTTLAGEGTGELFF. CDR3 DNA: TGTGCCAGTACCACCCTAGCGGGGGAGGGCACCGGGGAGCTGTTTTTT.

The V gene is TRBV10-3, the J gene TRBJ2-7, with D perhaps assigned TRBD1 or TRBD2 (5 bases each). This CDR3 is built from 12 residues. Trimming left V 8 bases short and J 6 bases short, with 14 bases between. From germline, CDR1 is ENHRY and CDR2 SYGVKD. In nucleotides, the CDR3 is TGTGCCATCCAGGGAGCCTCCCCCGAGCAGTACTTC. Translated, it gives CAIQGASPEQYF.

The rearrangement joins TRBV7-8 to TRBJ1-4; TRBD1 matches at 8 bases. Germline values: CDR1 SGHVS, CDR2 FQNEAQ. J lost 7 bases, V lost 4 bases, and 17 bases had no gene match. CDR3 length: 18 amino acids. The DNA for the CDR3 is TGTGCCAGCAGCTCAAGAATTACAGGGGGAACTACAAGTGAAAAACTGTTTTTT. This translates into CASSSRITGGTTSEKLFF.

This clonotype was counted ten times or more. The chain employs TRBV7-8 and TRBJ1-5, with D unclear. Germline CDR1 reads SGHVS; CDR2 reads FQNEAQ. V was clipped by 1 base and J by 5 bases, with 9 bases between them. The CDR3 length is 14 residues. The CDR3: CASSLGGLYQPQHF. In DNA form, the CDR3 reads TGTGCCAGCAGCTTAGGGGGTCTCTATCAGCCCCAGCATTTT.

The sample holds many counts of this clonotype. V gene TRBV6-5 combines with J gene TRBJ1-6; no clear D gene. The germline V and J ends were trimmed by 2 bases and 6 bases, with 11 bases remaining between them. The CDR3 is made up of 15 amino acids. The germline V gene has CDR1 MNHEY and CDR2 SVGAGI. The CDR3 nucleotides read TGTGCCAGCAGTTACGAAGCAGGCATTAATTCACCCCTCCACTTT. Translating it yields CASSYEAGINSPLHF.

The rearrangement joins TRBV10-2 to TRBJ2-5, with TRBD2 matching 7 bases. The germline gives CDR1 WSHSY, CDR2 SAAADI. Trimming at V came to 2 bases and at J to 11 bases, leaving 14 bases not matched to a gene. The CDR3 is 15 residues long. The CDR3: CASSEPASGTYGQYF. Here the CDR3 DNA reads TGCGCCAGCAGTGAGCCGGCTAGCGGTACCTACGGGCAGTACTTC.

This clonotype showed up many times. The chain links TRBV7-2 to TRBJ1-5; maybe TRBD1 (6 bases). Between the trimmed V and J ends, which lost 5 bases and 9 bases, there was a span of 14 bases. Germline V lookup: CDR1 SGHTA, CDR2 FQGNSA. The CDR3 runs 13 residues. The CDR3 is CASSIQGQGPQHF. The CDR3 nucleotides read TGTGCCAGCAGCATCCAGGGGCAGGGGCCCCAGCATTTT.

The gene calls are TRBV12-3 or TRBV12-4 and TRBJ1-5; no clear D. This CDR3 has 17 residues. The V and J ends lost 6 bases and 0 bases respectively, with 18 bases between them. CDR3 coding DNA: TGTGCCAGCAGCGCCAGGAACAGCGCTTTTAGCAATCAGCCCCAGCATTTT. Protein product: CASSARNSAFSNQPQHF.

This clonotype was found many times. J is TRBJ2-7 and V is TRBV14; 7 nucleotides align to TRBD1. From germline, CDR1 is SGHDN and CDR2 FVKESK. Trimming took 5 bases from V and 2 from J; bases not matched to a gene: 6. This CDR3 is 14 amino acids long. The CDR3 protein is CASSLGQATYEQYF. The CDR3 nucleotides read TGTGCCAGCAGCTTAGGACAGGCTACCTACGAGCAGTACTTC.

This clonotype was seen more than once but under ten times. One junction end disagrees with the germline gene, perhaps due to a read error. The chain employs TRBV20-1 and TRBJ1-3; D perhaps matches TRBD1 (6 bases). The CDR3 consists of 14 residues. Germline V gene data show CDR1 as DFQATT and CDR2 as SNEGSKA (reference sequence). As DNA, the CDR3 is TGCAGTGCTAGCGGGACAAACTCTGGAAGCACCATATATTTT. This gives the protein CSASGTNSGSTIYF.

The sample holds many counts of this clonotype. V usage is TRBV7-9 and J usage is TRBJ1-6; a weak D match, TRBD1 (6 bases). Germline V CDR1 and CDR2: SEHNR, FQNEAQ (reference sequence). The CDR3 has 15 amino acids. V lost 1 base and J 3 bases, leaving 7 bases between the germline ends. In DNA form, the CDR3 reads TGTGCCAGCAGCTTAGAGGGGGGCTATAATTCACCCCTCCACTTT. Translating gives CASSLEGGYNSPLHF.

A remark on this clonotype: A much larger clonotype is one base distant, so this may be a read error. The rearrangement joins TRBV7-9 to TRBJ2-5; TRBD2 matches at 8 bases. This CDR3 is built from 16 residues. CDR1 and CDR2 from the germline V gene are SEHNR and FQNEAQ (reference sequence). V lost 5 bases and J lost 3; bases outside the gene matches: 11. The CDR3 spells CASSHPAREVEETQYF. For the CDR3, the DNA is TGTGCCAGCAGCCACCCCGCGCGGGAGGTTGAAGAGACCCAGTACTTC.